The clone carrying this T cell receptor (beta chain) was detected many times. Its antigen is not known. Blood sampling occurred at first hyperthyroidism diagnosis, ahead of any ophthalmopathy symptoms. The source material, RNA transcripts, was used to amplify TCR beta CDR3 regions. The HTBI set primed first-round TCR CDR3 RT-PCR. TCRdb itself ran the multiplex PCR reads through MiXCR, one entry per CDR3 protein. The data hold hundreds of thousands of distinct CDR3 sequences, with about 14% observed a single time. Germline V CDR1 and CDR2: ENHRY, SYGVKD. The ends lost 0 bases at V and 4 bases at J; junction bases unmatched: 8. There are 16 residues in the CDR3. This record comes from a study of T cells in Graves' hyperthyroidism and ophthalmopathy. The study's findings and limits: Blood also carried most thyroid clonotypes expanded above 0.001.

The clonotype originates from a woman in her 30s with Graves' hyperthyroidism that later progressed to Graves' ophthalmopathy. The chain recombines TRBV10-3 with TRBJ1-1, with TRBD1 matching over 7 bases. The specimen was blood. The CDR3 DNA reads as TGTGCCATCAGTGAGTCGACAGGGATGAGGAGCACTGAAGCTTTCTTT. Its translation is CAISESTGMRSTEAFF.